A selection of T cell receptor beta chains follows, all from one sample in a study of shared clonotypes between healthy human individuals. Only in-frame clones appear in the TCRdb table, and some are missing; sequencing was by immunoSEQ multiplex PCR. The sample carries roughly 1,600,000 clones, about 98.5% recorded once. The material sequenced was naive CD4+ T cells sorted from blood. The receptors were sampled from a man aged 30-40 years in good health. Both conserved end residues are part of each CDR3. A D gene is named only where the DNA matches it firmly. Not every row has a clone size; where given, it reads once, few, many or a size class.

TRBD1	TRBV4-1	14	TRBJ1-1	.	TGCGCCAGCAGCCAGGGACAGGGAAGCACTGAAGCTTTCTTT	CASSQGQGSTEAFF
.	TRBV5-4	14	TRBJ1-3	.	TGTGCCAGCAGCTTGCCTGGGGACGGAAACACCATATATTTT	CASSLPGDGNTIYF
.	TRBV2	12	TRBJ2-7	.	TGTGCCAACTCCAGAGGCTCCTACGAGCAGTACTTC	CANSRGSYEQYF
.	TRBV6-5	13	TRBJ2-2	.	TGTGCCAGCAGTCTAGCCTACACCGGGGAGCTGTTTTTT	CASSLAYTGELFF
.	TRBV4-3	13	TRBJ1-1	.	TGCGCCAGCAGCCTTACAGCGAACACTGAAGCTTTCTTT	CASSLTANTEAFF
TRBD1	TRBV29-1	14	TRBJ1-4	.	TGCAGCGTTGAAAAGGGGACAGGGCCTGAAAAACTGTTTTTT	CSVEKGTGPEKLFF
.	TRBV28	13	TRBJ1-2	.	TGTGCCAGCAGTTTATTACGGATATATGCCTACACCTTC	CASSLLRIYAYTF
.	TRBV15	16	TRBJ1-4	.	TGTGCCACCAGCAGGAGGGGCGTGGGGGAGGATGAAAAACTGTTTTTT	CATSRRGVGEDEKLFF
.	TRBV9	15	TRBJ2-6	.	TGTGCCAGCAGCGTAGGTCGGGAGGGGGCCAACGTCCTGACTTTC	CASSVGREGANVLTF
.	TRBV12-5	16	TRBJ2-2	.	TGTGCTAGTGGTTTGCGTGGGACAAGGAACACCGGGGAGCTGTTTTTT	CASGLRGTRNTGELFF
.	TRBV6-1	12	TRBJ1-4	.	TGTGCCAGCCAAGCAATTAATGAAAAACTGTTTTTT	CASQAINEKLFF
.	TRBV11-2	17	TRBJ1-5	.	TGTGCCAGCAGCTTATTTCCCCTAGGGGCCCCACATCAGCCCCAGCATTTT	CASSLFPLGAPHQPQHF
TRBD2	TRBV5-1	21	TRBJ2-1	.	TGCGCCAGCAGTCCTGGAGGCTTACTAGCGGGAGGGTCCCCAACCTACAATGAGCAGTTCTTC	CASSPGGLLAGGSPTYNEQFF
TRBD1	TRBV25-1	16	TRBJ1-3	once	TGTGCCAGCAGGAAAGAGGGGACAGCGACTGGAAACACCATATATTTT	CASRKEGTATGNTIYF
.	TRBV28	16	TRBJ2-3	.	TGTGCCAGCAAGGAGATGCGGCGACCTAGCACAGATACGCAGTATTTT	CASKEMRRPSTDTQYF
.	TRBV7-7	13	TRBJ2-2	.	TGTGCTAGCAGCTATGGCGGCACCGGGGAGCTGTTTTTT	CASSYGGTGELFF
.	TRBV4-1	15	TRBJ2-3	.	TGCGCCAGCAGTACCCGGGATACTAGCACAGATACGCAGTATTTT	CASSTRDTSTDTQYF
.	TRBV5-4	15	TRBJ2-1	.	TGTGCCAGCAGCCCCGGGACTGATAAGTGGAATGAGCAGTTCTTC	CASSPGTDKWNEQFF
TRBD1	TRBV7-7	13	TRBJ2-5	.	TGTGCCAGCAGCCCCGGACAGGGCGAGACCCAGTACTTC	CASSPGQGETQYF
.	TRBV5-1	14	TRBJ2-3	.	TGCGCCAGCGCCGCGGGGTCTAGCACAGATACGCAGTATTTT	CASAAGSSTDTQYF
.	TRBV6-1	12	TRBJ2-2	.	TGTGCCACGTGGGTGGGGATCGGGGAGCTGTTTTTT	CATWVGIGELFF
TRBD1	TRBV5-4	16	TRBJ2-7	.	TGTGCCAGCAGCCCGGGACAGATTAAAGGTGCCTACGAGCAGTACTTC	CASSPGQIKGAYEQYF
.	TRBV5-8	14	TRBJ1-2	.	TGTGCCAGCAGCAAGCGAAGCCAGTTCCATGGCTACACCTTC	CASSKRSQFHGYTF
TRBD1	TRBV5-5	17	TRBJ2-6	.	TGTGCCAGCAGTTCCGGGACAGGACGCTCTGGGGCCAACGTCCTGACTTTC	CASSSGTGRSGANVLTF
.	TRBV5-1	11	TRBJ2-7	few	TGCGCCAGCAGCTTGGAGGGGGAGCAGTACTTC	CASSLEGEQYF
.	TRBV5-1	10	TRBJ2-1	.	TGCGCCAGCAGCGGGGCTGAGCAGTTCTTC	CASSGAEQFF
.	TRBV5-1	15	TRBJ1-1	.	TGCGCCAGCAGCTTACCCGGGACGCCGAACACTGAAGCTTTCTTT	CASSLPGTPNTEAFF
.	TRBV4-3	16	TRBJ2-6	.	TGCGCCAGCAGCCAAGATCTGCTAGCTGGGGCCAACGTCCTGACTTTC	CASSQDLLAGANVLTF
.	TRBV4-3	15	TRBJ1-4	.	TGCGCCAGCAGCCCTTCAGGGAAAAGTAATGAAAAACTGTTTTTT	CASSPSGKSNEKLFF
.	TRBV5-1	14	TRBJ2-7	.	TGCGCCAGCAGACCCGGGACAACACCCTACGAGCAGTACTTC	CASRPGTTPYEQYF
.	TRBV6-6	16	TRBJ2-3	.	TGTGCCAGCAGTTTCCGGACCGCTGGGGGCACAGATACGCAGTATTTT	CASSFRTAGGTDTQYF
.	TRBV7-2	15	TRBJ1-2	.	TGTGCCAGCAGCTTAGGGGTTGGTGAGGGCTATGGCTACACCTTC	CASSLGVGEGYGYTF
.	TRBV5-4	14	TRBJ2-3	.	TGTGCCGGTCGGGGCGGGAAAAGCCCGGATACGCAGTATTTT	CAGRGGKSPDTQYF
TRBD2	TRBV6-5	14	TRBJ2-7	.	TGTGCCAGCGCGTGGGGCGGGAGTGGTTACGAGCAGTACTTC	CASAWGGSGYEQYF
TRBD2	TRBV6-6	16	TRBJ2-3	.	TGTGCCAGCACTGGGCAGCTAGCGGGCTCCACAGATACGCAGTATTTT	CASTGQLAGSTDTQYF
.	TRBV4-1	13	TRBJ1-5	.	TGCGCCAGCAGCCAAGATGTCGATCAGCCCCAGCATTTT	CASSQDVDQPQHF
TRBD1	TRBV11-2	15	TRBJ2-2	.	TGTGCCAGCAGCTCTGCCCAGGGGGCTGACGGGGAGCTGTTTTTT	CASSSAQGADGELFF
TRBD2	TRBV5-6	16	TRBJ2-2	.	TGTGCCAGCAGCCGCCTTAGCGGGAGGGGTGGCGGGGAGCTGTTTTTT	CASSRLSGRGGGELFF
.	TRBV14	14	TRBJ2-7	.	TGTGCCAGCAGCCAAGCAGGGGTGAAGTACGAGCAGTACTTC	CASSQAGVKYEQYF
.	TRBV9	13	TRBJ1-1	.	TGTGCCAGCAGCCCCGGACGGAACACTGAAGCTTTCTTT	CASSPGRNTEAFF
.	TRBV6-1	14	TRBJ1-5	.	TGTGCCTCGTCCAGGGGCGAGGGCAATCAGCCCCAGCATTTT	CASSRGEGNQPQHF
.	TRBV5-1	15	TRBJ2-3	.	TGCGCCAGCAGCTTGGATAACCCGAGCACAGATACGCAGTATTTT	CASSLDNPSTDTQYF